This T cell receptor beta chain appears in the sequencing data of a study of blood T cells in healthy people across ages (dated by TCRdb to the mid-2010s). About the study as a whole: In model experiments, roughly one uniquely barcoded TCR beta cDNA molecule per two T cells was captured by template switching. Using deep sequencing normalized with unique cDNA molecular identifiers, the study measured how TCR beta repertoire diversity changes with age. Four age groups were formed from the donors: young (average approximately 16 years), middle-aged (around 41), aged (62) and long-lived (around 82). To avoid experimental bias, donors of different ages were distributed randomly across sequencing lanes. Using the same blood draw, the study looked at two additional independent replicas of 1 million unique cDNA reads for two donors, one aged 18 to 30 and the other aged 80 or older. Study-wide conclusions, independent of this receptor: Because profiling used bulk unsorted PBMCs, naive and antigen-experienced compartments could not be compared conclusively. Because the CMV infection status of the donors was unknown, age-related changes in expanded clonotypes may potentially have been confounded. Total diversity estimates from one million sequenced T cells were considered lower bounds and underestimates. Compared with the aged group, the long-lived group had more naive CD4+ T cells, fewer expanded clones and increased TCR diversity, a pattern suggesting age selection. Observed TCR beta diversity per million T cells fell roughly linearly with age, and a significant reduction was already apparent by age around 40. Observed TCR beta diversity correlated strongly with the percentage of naive T cells measured by flow cytometry.

This clonotype was counted between two and nine times. Its antigen is not yet known. No base quality values were provided; no much bigger clone lies one nucleotide off. The roughly 39 donors, aged about 6 to 95 years, were systemically healthy Caucasian individuals from Russia. Each donor gave 9 to 10 milliliters of peripheral blood, collected into EDTA-treated Vacutainer tubes. Ficoll-Paque density-gradient centrifugation was used to isolate PBMCs, with at least 6.5 million per sample. Total RNA, at least 5.5 micrograms per sample, was extracted from PBMCs with Trizol reagent. The percentages of naive CD45RAhigh/CD27high T cells were determined by flow cytometry on a PBMC aliquot from every donor. V loses 4 bases, J loses 0 bases, and the germline ends lie 12 bases apart. CDR3 length: 14 amino acids, cysteine to phenylalanine. Of all the DNA, just the CDR3 is kept, 42 bases in frame from base 1. The germline V gene (reference sequence) sets CDR1 to DFQATT and CDR2 to SNEGSKA.

Library prep was done by 5' RACE. A second PCR of roughly 6 to 11 cycles was run with a J-beta primer mix and a sample-barcoded 5' primer. A unique molecular identifier was introduced onto each TCR beta cDNA molecule by a template-switch 5' adaptor carrying 12 random nucleotides. At least 2.5 million CDR3-containing paired-end reads were obtained from each sample. First-strand cDNA was synthesized from all RNA with the Mint cDNA synthesis kit, primed by a TRBC-specific oligonucleotide. Following uracil-DNA glycosylase treatment, all cDNA underwent a first 18-cycle PCR with the universal primers M1SS and BC2_uni_R. As for the authors' bioinformatics: For normalization, 1 million high-quality reads were randomly selected from each sample, with every read carrying a distinct molecular identifier. Reads with shared molecular identifiers were discarded instead of being binned into consensus sequences. MiTCR, with a Q25 quality threshold and the strictest error-elimination algorithm, was used for CDR3 identification, clonotype clustering and error correction. A nonparametric unseen species model with Euler transformation was used to estimate lower-bound total TCR beta diversity. TCRdb reprocessed the public reads (quality trimming at Q25 with fastp, clone calling with MiXCR) and kept in-frame beta chains. Identical CDR3 protein sequences are pooled into one entry, listed with their most common genes and DNA. For this entry, the V and J calls and clone size follow TCRdb and not the study's own pipeline. This sample holds around 2 million distinct CDR3 sequences; 39% were observed only once. More than 20% of the sample goes to the ten largest clones.

Sequenced material: blood. The chain employs TRBV20-1 and TRBJ1-2; the D gene cannot be named for sure. This clonotype was obtained from a human donor in good health. The base sequence is TGCAGTGCTACTCCTGGCGAGTCTAACTATGGCTACACCTTC. It codes for CSATPGESNYGYTF.